These T cell receptor beta chains were read from a single sample in a study of Graves' ophthalmopathy and Graves' hyperthyroidism. TCRdb fed the multiplex PCR reads into MiXCR, producing one record per CDR3 protein. The table lists 580,000 or so distinct CDR3 sequences, roughly 39% of them singletons, with approximately 4.1% in the top ten. Source material: peripheral blood or thyroid tissue (not recorded which). These receptors all come from an adult man with Graves' hyperthyroidism. CDR3s include the opening cysteine and the closing phenylalanine or tryptophan. The order of the fields is J gene, clone size, D gene, V gene, CDR3 protein, CDR3 DNA. The D gene is left open where the match is weak. Clone size appears in some rows only: once, few, many, or a class for an expanded clone.

TRBJ2-7 many . TRBV5-1 CASSLGVQFTSYEQYF TGCGCCAGCAGCTTGGGGGTACAGTTCACTTCCTACGAGCAGTACTTC
TRBJ2-5 many . TRBV5-4 CASSPITGDGETQYF TGTGCCAGCAGCCCCATAACGGGGGACGGAGAGACCCAGTACTTC
TRBJ1-6 many . TRBV6-1 CASRPETGTNSPLHF TGTGCCAGCAGACCCGAAACAGGGACTAATTCACCCCTCCACTTT
TRBJ1-2 many . TRBV28 CASSGPGNYGYTF TGTGCCAGCAGTGGGCCAGGGAACTATGGCTACACCTTC
TRBJ1-1 many . TRBV5-6 CASSLVAETPEAFF TGTGCCAGCAGCTTGGTGGCGGAAACTCCAGAAGCTTTCTTT
TRBJ2-3 once . TRBV10-2 CASSELHWAADTQYF TGCGCCAGCAGTGAGTTGCATTGGGCGGCAGATACGCAGTATTTT
TRBJ1-5 . TRBD1 TRBV7-2 CASSNRQGPQHF TGTGCCAGCAGCAACCGACAGGGGCCCCAGCATTTT
TRBJ1-2 many . TRBV19 CASSTGPMNYGYTF TGTGCCAGTAGTACGGGACCGATGAACTATGGCTACACCTTC
TRBJ2-7 few TRBD2 TRBV7-9 CASSLVGTNTAQPSYEQYF TGTGCCAGCAGCTTAGTTGGGACTAATACCGCTCAACCCTCCTACGAGCAGTACTTC
TRBJ1-2 . . TRBV2 CASSDVWGGGYTF TGTGCCAGCAGTGACGTGTGGGGAGGTGGCTACACCTTC